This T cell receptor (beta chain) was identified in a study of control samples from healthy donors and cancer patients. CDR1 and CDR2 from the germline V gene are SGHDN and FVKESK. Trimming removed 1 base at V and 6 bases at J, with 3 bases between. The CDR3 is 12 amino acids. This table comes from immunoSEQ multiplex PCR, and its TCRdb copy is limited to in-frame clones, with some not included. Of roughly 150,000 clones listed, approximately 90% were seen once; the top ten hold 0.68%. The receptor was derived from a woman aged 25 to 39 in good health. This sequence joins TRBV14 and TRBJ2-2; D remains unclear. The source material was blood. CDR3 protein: CASSQAPGELFF. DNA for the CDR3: TGTGCCAGCAGCCAAGCACCCGGGGAGCTGTTTTTT.